This T cell receptor (beta chain) is from a study of shared clonotypes between healthy human individuals (dated by TCRdb to the early 2020s). For context, the study as a whole: Three men and two women, aged 18 to 49 years, made up the cohort. Per donor, three plates each were used for CD4 naive and CD4 memory, two for CD8 naive, and one for CD8 memory. To estimate repertoire size and how much clonotype sharing occurs between individuals, the study deeply sequenced the blood TCR repertoires of roughly 5 healthy adults. Different laboratories and diverse techniques were used to prepare libraries and sequence TCR repertoires, to increase sequencing depth and limit assay-specific biases. Per donor, leukapheresis produced somewhere between about 0.9 and 10 billion PBMCs.

Trimming takes 2 bases off V and 2 bases off J; junction bases not matched to a gene: 9. Based on the germline V gene, the CDR1 and CDR2 sequences are LGHNA and YSLEER. From its cysteine to its phenylalanine, the CDR3 spans 18 amino acids. The sequence is cut down to CDR3 DNA, 54 bases in frame from base 1. Using the deep immunoSEQ assay, TCR CDR3 regions were amplified from genomic DNA by multiplex PCR. Extracted genomic DNA from each cell subset was distributed evenly across all wells of several immunoSEQ 96-well plates, and each plate was treated as a replicate. For sorted subsets, each replicate PCR was loaded with approximately 190 ng genomic DNA, equivalent to 32,000 or so T cell genomes. Purified libraries were quantified with a Qubit 3.0 fluorometer, sized on a Bioanalyzer 2100, and re-quantified with the KAPA Library Quantification kit. Each immunoSEQ 96-well plate was sequenced on its own single-read 150-cycle Illumina NextSeq 550 flow cell. For the original study's pipeline: The immunoSEQ output contained only junctional sequences without quality scores, so filtering could not match that applied to full-length reads. To assign V/J genes and CDR3, sequences were annotated against IMGT germline references using PyIR, a Python wrapper for IgBLAST v1.9. Reads were removed for weak V/J assignments (E-value above 1e-6), missing CDR3, stop codons, out-of-frame junctions, or ambiguous translated residues. V3J clonotypes were defined by identical inferred V gene, J gene, and CDR3 amino acid sequence. Percentage overlap between repertoires was computed as shared unique clonotypes divided by the size of the smaller repertoire. Richness of each repertoire was evaluated using RTK rarefaction, the Chao1 estimator, and Recon v2.1 estimates of unobserved clonotypes. Generation probabilities for all TCRbeta clonotypes obtained by the gDNA method from a handful of donors were computed using OLGA. In its TCRdb copy, this immuneACCESS table keeps in-frame sequences only and misses some clones. Where compared with another copy, unresolved V genes explain less than half of these, and the others have no known cause. Clone size and the V and J calls come from that table; the DNA yielded D and trimming. The sample table contains 2 million to 2.5 million clones; only one count was recorded for 80% to 95% of them. 0.37% of the sample is in the top ten clones.

With regard to this clone: Its antigen is not yet known. Nothing much larger sits one base from this clone, and base qualities are not available.

Here is what the overall study found, with its caveats: Compared with non-shared clonotypes, clonotypes shared by all four sorted-subset donors had higher generation probabilities. Pairwise subsampling led to the expectation that sequencing depth would affect the degree of clonotype sharing among donors. Rarefaction of sorted-subset datasets indicated incomplete sequencing despite the large sequencing depth. Estimated clonotype richness was generally larger for naive than for memory subsets. The small number of donors limited the genetic and exposure-history diversity represented. Sharing across four donors was observed for around 4.8% of naive CD4, 3% to 3.5% of naive CD8, 2% to 2.5% of memory CD4, and around 0.4% of memory CD8 clonotypes. Only blood was sampled, and tissue TCR repertoires likely differ from those in blood.

The donors were healthy, HIV-negative adults who had no recently reported acute infections or vaccinations. Every donor was a Caucasian adult living in Nashville, Tennessee, USA. Magnetic negative selection was used to enrich CD4+ T cells, after which naive cells were positively selected on CD45RA and the negative fraction became the memory subset. Blood was obtained by leukapheresis, after which PBMCs were separated by Ficoll-Histopaque density gradient centrifugation and cryopreserved in liquid nitrogen vapor phase. Purity and quantity of every magnetically sorted T cell population were checked by analytical flow cytometry. From each sorted fraction, genomic DNA was isolated and quantified by UV absorbance on a Nanodrop 2000c.

Here the chain combines TRBV4-3 and TRBJ2-6, with 7 bases aligning to TRBD2. Specimen: naive CD4+ T cells from PBMCs. This specimen's cell subset or site label, interpreted: CD45RA+ positively selected. The receptor was derived from a young man in good health. Some clones in this sample may be carry-over from other donors' samples. The CDR3 corresponds to CASSQTGLKAPGANVLTF. The base sequence is TGCGCCAGCAGCCAAACGGGACTAAAGGCCCCTGGGGCCAACGTCCTGACTTTC.